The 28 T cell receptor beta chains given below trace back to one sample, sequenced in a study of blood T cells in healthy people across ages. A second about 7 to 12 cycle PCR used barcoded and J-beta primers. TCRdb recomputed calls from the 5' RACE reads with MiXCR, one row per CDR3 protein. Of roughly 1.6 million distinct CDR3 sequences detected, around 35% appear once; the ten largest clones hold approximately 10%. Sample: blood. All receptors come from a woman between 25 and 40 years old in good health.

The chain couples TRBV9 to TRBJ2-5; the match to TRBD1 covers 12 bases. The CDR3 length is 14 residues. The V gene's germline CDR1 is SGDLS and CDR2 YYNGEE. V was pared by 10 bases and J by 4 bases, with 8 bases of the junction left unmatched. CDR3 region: CASPGTGGIETQYF. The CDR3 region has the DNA TGTGCCTCCCCCGGGACAGGGGGCATAGAGACCCAGTACTTC.

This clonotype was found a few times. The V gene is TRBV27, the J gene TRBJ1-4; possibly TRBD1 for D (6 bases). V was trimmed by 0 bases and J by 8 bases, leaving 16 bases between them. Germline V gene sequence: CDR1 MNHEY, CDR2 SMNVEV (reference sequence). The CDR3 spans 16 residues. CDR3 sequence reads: CASSLSGGALGEKLFF. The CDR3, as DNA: TGTGCCAGCAGTTTATCGGGGGGGGCTCTGGGCGAAAAACTGTTTTTT.

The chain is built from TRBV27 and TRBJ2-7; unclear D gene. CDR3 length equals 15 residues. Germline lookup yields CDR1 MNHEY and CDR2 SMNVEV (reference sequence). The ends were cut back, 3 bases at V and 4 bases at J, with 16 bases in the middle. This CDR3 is CASSFRSDRIYEQYF. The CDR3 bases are TGTGCCAGCAGTTTCCGAAGCGACCGGATTTACGAGCAGTACTTC.

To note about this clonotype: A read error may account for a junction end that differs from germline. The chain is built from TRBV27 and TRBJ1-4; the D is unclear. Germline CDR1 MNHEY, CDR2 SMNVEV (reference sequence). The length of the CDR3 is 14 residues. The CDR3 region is CGSSSPQRREKLFF. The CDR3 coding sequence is TGTGGCAGCAGTTCACCCCAGAGGAGAGAGAAACTGTTTTTT. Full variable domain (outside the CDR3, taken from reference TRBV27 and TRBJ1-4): EAQVTQNPRYLITVTGKKLTVTCSQNMNHEYMSWYRQDPGLGLRQIYYSMNVEVTDKGDVPEGYKVSRKEKRNFPLILESPSPNQTSLYFCGSSSPQRREKLFFGSGTQLSVL.

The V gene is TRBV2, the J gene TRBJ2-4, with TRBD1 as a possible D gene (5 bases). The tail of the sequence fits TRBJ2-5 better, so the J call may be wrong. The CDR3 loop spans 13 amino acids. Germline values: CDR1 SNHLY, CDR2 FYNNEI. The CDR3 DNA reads TGTGCCAGCAGTGAGTCCAGGGAAGAGACCCAGTACTTC. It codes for CASSESREETQYF.

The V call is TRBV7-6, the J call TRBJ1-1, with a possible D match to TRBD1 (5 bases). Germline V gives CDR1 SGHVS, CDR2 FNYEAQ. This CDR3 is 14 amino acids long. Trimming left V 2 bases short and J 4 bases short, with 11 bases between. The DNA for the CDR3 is TGTGCCAGCAGCTTATATGGAGGGGCCACTGAAGCTTTCTTT. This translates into CASSLYGGATEAFF.

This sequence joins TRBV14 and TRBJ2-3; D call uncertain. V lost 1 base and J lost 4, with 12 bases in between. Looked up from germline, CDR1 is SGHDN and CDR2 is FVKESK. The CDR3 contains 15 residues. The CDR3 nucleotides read TGTGCCAGCAGCCAAGGATTTGTATGGCCAGATACGCAGTATTTT. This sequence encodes CASSQGFVWPDTQYF. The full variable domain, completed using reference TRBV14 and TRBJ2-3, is EAGVTQFPSHSVIEKGQTVTLRCDPISGHDNLYWYRRVMGKEIKFLLHFVKESKQDESGMPNNRFLAERTGGTYSTLKVQPAELEDSGVYFCASSQGFVWPDTQYFGPGTRLTVL.

In nucleotides, the CDR3 is TGTGCCAGCATCTGGCAGGGTCTCCACAATGAGCAGTTCTTC. Translating it yields CASIWQGLHNEQFF. The chain combines TRBV2 with TRBJ2-1; tentative D call: TRBD1 (5 bases). The CDR3 totals 14 residues. V lost 7 bases to trimming and J lost 5 bases, with 15 bases between them. Germline V gene sequence: CDR1 SNHLY, CDR2 FYNNEI.

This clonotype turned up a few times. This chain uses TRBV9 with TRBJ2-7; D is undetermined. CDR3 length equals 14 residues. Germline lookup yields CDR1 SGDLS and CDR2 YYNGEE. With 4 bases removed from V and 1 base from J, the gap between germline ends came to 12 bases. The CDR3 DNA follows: TGTGCCAGCAGCCCCCGACTGAATTCCTACGAGCAGTACTTC. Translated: CASSPRLNSYEQYF.

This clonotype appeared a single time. The CDR3 reads CASSSRGGQPYEQYF. The DNA for the CDR3 is TGTGCCAGCAGTTCTAGGGGGGGACAGCCCTACGAGCAGTACTTC. V gene TRBV27 combines with J gene TRBJ2-7; tentatively, D is TRBD1 or TRBD2 (7 bases each). V shed 4 bases and J shed 2 bases, with 15 bases lying between them. Germline lookup yields CDR1 MNHEY and CDR2 SMNVEV (reference sequence). The CDR3 is made up of 15 amino acids.

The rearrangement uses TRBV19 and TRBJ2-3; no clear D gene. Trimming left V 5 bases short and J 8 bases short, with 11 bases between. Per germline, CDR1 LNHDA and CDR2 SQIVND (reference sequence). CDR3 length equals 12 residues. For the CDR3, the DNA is TGTGCCAGTAGTCTTCAGAGAGGTACGCAGTATTTT. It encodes CASSLQRGTQYF.

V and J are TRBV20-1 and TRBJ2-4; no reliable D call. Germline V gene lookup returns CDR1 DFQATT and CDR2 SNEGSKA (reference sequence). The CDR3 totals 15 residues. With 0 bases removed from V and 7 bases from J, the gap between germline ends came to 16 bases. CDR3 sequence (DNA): TGCAGTGCTAGAGATTATAGGGTTGGTAAGAACATTCAGTACTTC. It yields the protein CSARDYRVGKNIQYF.

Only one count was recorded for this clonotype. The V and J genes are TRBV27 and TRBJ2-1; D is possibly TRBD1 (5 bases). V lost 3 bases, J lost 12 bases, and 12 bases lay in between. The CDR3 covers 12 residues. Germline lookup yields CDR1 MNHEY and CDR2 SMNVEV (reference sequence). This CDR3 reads CASSFVAGWQFF. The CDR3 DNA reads TGTGCCAGCAGTTTTGTAGCAGGGTGGCAGTTCTTC.

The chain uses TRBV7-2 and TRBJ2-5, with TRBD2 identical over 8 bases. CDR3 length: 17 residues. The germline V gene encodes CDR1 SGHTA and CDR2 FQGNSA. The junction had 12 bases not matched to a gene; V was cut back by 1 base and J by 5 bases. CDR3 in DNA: TGTGCCAGCAGCTTAGGGGTAGCGGGGAGTGGGTATGAGACCCAGTACTTC. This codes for CASSLGVAGSGYETQYF.

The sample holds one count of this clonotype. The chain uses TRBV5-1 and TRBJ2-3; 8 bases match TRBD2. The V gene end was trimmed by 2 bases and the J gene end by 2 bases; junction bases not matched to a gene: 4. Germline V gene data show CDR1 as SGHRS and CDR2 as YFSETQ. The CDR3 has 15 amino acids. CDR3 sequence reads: CASSFGSGDTDTQYF. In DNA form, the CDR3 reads TGCGCCAGCAGCTTTGGTAGCGGGGACACAGATACGCAGTATTTT.

Here the CDR3 reads CSARDPGRGPNEKLFF. The DNA for the CDR3 is TGCAGTGCTAGGGATCCCGGTAGAGGGCCTAATGAAAAACTGTTTTTT. V is TRBV20-1 and J is TRBJ1-4; D is unclear. Trimming pared 3 bases from V and 3 bases from J, leaving 17 bases between. The CDR3 loop spans 16 amino acids. In germline, CDR1 is DFQATT, CDR2 SNEGSKA (reference sequence).

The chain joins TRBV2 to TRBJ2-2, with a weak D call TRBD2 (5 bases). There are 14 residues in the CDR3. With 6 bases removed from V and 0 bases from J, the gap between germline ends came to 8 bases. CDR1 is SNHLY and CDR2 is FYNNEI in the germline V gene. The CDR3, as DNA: TGTGCCAGCAGAGGACTGCCGAACACCGGGGAGCTGTTTTTT. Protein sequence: CASRGLPNTGELFF.

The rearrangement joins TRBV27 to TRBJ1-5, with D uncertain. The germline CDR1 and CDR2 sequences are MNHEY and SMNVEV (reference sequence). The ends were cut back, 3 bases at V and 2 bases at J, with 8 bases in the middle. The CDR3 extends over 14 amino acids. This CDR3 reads CASSFVAGNQPQHF. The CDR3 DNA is TGTGCCAGCAGTTTTGTAGCGGGCAATCAGCCCCAGCATTTT.

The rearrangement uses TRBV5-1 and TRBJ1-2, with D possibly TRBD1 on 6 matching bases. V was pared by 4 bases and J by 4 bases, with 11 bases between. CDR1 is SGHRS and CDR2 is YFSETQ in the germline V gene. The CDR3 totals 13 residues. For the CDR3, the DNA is TGCGCCAGCAGCCCAGCAGGGGCCTATGGCTACACCTTC. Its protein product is CASSPAGAYGYTF.

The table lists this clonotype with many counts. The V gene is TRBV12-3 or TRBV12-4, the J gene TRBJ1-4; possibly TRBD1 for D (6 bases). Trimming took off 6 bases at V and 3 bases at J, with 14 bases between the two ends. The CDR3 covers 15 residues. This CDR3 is CASSHTGSANEKLFF. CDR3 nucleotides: TGTGCCAGCAGCCATACAGGGTCGGCTAATGAAAAACTGTTTTTT.

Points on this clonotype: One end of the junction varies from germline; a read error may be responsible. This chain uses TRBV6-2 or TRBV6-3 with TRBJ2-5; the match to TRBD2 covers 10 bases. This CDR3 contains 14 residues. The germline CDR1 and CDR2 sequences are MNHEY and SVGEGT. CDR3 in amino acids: CASRTGLAEQTRYF. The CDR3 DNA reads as TGTGCCAGCAGGACAGGACTAGCGGAACAGACCCGGTACTTC.

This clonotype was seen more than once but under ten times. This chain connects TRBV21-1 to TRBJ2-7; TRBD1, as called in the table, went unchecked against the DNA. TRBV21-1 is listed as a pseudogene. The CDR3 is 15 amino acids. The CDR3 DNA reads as TGTGCCAGCAGCACGGGACAGGGCCCAGGCTACGAGCAGTACTTC. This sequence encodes CASSTGQGPGYEQYF.

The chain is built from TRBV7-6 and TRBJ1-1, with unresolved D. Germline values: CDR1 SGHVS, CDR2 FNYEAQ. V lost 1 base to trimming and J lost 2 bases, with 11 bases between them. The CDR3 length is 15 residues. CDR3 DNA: TGTGCCAGCAGCTTAGAGGCAGGAACCAACACTGAAGCTTTCTTT. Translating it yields CASSLEAGTNTEAFF.

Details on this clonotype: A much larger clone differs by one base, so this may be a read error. The CDR3 spells CASSQQRAGGEDGYTF. The CDR3 DNA follows: TGCGCCAGCAGCCAACAACGGGCAGGGGGCGAGGATGGCTACACCTTC. The chain joins TRBV4-1 to TRBJ1-2; 8 positions match TRBD1. Germline CDR1 and CDR2: MGHRA and YSYEKL. CDR3 length equals 16 residues. The junction had 11 bases not matched to a gene; V was cut back by 2 bases and J by 6 bases.

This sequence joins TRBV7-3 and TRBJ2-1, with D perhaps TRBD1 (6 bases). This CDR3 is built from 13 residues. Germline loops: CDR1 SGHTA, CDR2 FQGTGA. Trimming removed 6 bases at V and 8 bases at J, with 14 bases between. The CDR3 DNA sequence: TGTGCCAGCAGTGAGGGGGTGATCGATGAGCAGTTCTTC. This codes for CASSEGVIDEQFF.

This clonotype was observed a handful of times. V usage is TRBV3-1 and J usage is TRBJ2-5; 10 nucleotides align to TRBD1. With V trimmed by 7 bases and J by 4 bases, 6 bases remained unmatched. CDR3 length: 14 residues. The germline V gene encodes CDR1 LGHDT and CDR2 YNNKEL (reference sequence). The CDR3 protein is CASTMGQGRETQYF. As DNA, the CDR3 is TGTGCCAGCACCATGGGACAGGGGAGAGAGACCCAGTACTTC.

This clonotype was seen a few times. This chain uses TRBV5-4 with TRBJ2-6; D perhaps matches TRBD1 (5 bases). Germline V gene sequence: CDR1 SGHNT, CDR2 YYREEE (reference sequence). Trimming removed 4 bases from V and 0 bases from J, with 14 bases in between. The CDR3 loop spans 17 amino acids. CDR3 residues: CASSAKTAHSGANVLTF. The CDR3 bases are TGTGCCAGCAGCGCCAAGACAGCCCACTCTGGGGCCAACGTCCTGACTTTC.

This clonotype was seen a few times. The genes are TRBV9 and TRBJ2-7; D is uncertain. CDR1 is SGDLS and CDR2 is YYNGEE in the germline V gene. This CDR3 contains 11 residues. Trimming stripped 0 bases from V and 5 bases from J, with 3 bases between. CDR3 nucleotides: TGTGCCAGCAGCGTAGTGGACGAGCAGTACTTC. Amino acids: CASSVVDEQYF.